These 20 T cell receptor beta chains came from one sample sequenced in a study of metastatic and nonmetastatic thyroid tumors. Each patient went into thyroid surgery without having received any treatment. TCRdb reanalyzed the PCR reads via MiXCR. This table has fewer than 40,000 clones, approximately 31% appearing once. Sequencing input: blood. These receptors were collected from a female donor with papillary thyroid cancer or a benign thyroid nodule (not recorded which). Some clones in this sample may be carry-over from other donors' samples.

The chain recombines TRBV12-3 or TRBV12-4 with TRBJ1-2; a weak D match, TRBD1 (5 bases). The germline V and J ends were trimmed by 1 base and 6 bases, with 9 bases remaining between them. This CDR3 comprises 13 residues. The CDR3 DNA is TGTGCCAGCAGTTTAGGGGGGGTGAATGGCTACACCTTC. Its translation: CASSLGGVNGYTF.

V gene TRBV7-9 combines with J gene TRBJ2-5; D not resolved. This CDR3 comprises 15 residues. Deletions cut 5 bases from V and 1 base from J, with 14 bases between. Germline values: CDR1 SEHNR, CDR2 FQNEAQ (reference sequence). The CDR3 DNA sequence: TGTGCCAGCAGCCTTTCCATCAACATCCAAGAGACCCAGTACTTC. It translates to CASSLSINIQETQYF.

To note about this clone: At one end, the junction sequence differs from germline, possibly due to a read error. The chain recombines TRBV5-1 with TRBJ1-3, with 9 positions matching TRBD1. Per the germline V gene, CDR1 is SGHRS and CDR2 is YFSETQ. The CDR3 contains 15 residues. The CDR3 protein is CASSLRGTGLDTTYF. DNA of the CDR3: TGCGCCAGCAGCTTGAGGGGGACAGGGCTAGACACCACATATTTT.

The table lists this clone with many counts. The junction departs from germline at one end; a sequencing error may be responsible. Additional DNA sequences in this sample encode the identical CDR3. This sequence joins TRBV5-4 and TRBJ2-2, with 13 bases lining up with TRBD2. The CDR3 totals 18 residues. Germline lookup yields CDR1 SGHNT and CDR2 YYREEE (reference sequence). CDR3 sequence reads: CASSFGTSGRANIGELFF. In nucleotides, the CDR3 is TGTGCCAGCAGCTTTGGCACTAGCGGGAGGGCCAACATCGGGGAGCTGTTTTTT.

This clone has a handful of counts. The genes are TRBV7-2 and TRBJ2-7, with TRBD1 as a possible D gene (5 bases). Trimming removed 5 bases from V and 6 bases from J, with 14 bases in between. The CDR3 sequence is 13 residues long. CDR1 is SGHTA, CDR2 FQGNSA, per germline. CDR3 nucleotides: TGTGCCAGCAGCCGCGGCAGGGCAGTCGAGCAGTACTTC. The encoded protein is CASSRGRAVEQYF.

This clone was seen many times. This chain joins TRBV10-1 and TRBJ2-3; TRBD1 agrees at 8 bases. V trimming: 4 bases; J trimming: 5 bases; junction bases outside the gene matches: 8. CDR1 WNHNN and CDR2 SYGVQD come from the germline V gene (reference sequence). The CDR3 is 15 residues long. CDR3 residues: CASSGVQGAIDTQYF. The CDR3 coding sequence is TGCGCCAGCAGTGGGGTGCAGGGGGCAATAGATACGCAGTATTTT.

This clone was seen a few times. The chain uses TRBV6-2 or TRBV6-3 and TRBJ1-1, with D possibly being TRBD1 (5 bases). Looked up from germline, CDR1 is MNHEY and CDR2 is SVGEGT. Between the trimmed V and J ends, which lost 6 bases and 1 base, there was a span of 6 bases. The CDR3 is made up of 12 amino acids. DNA for the CDR3: TGTGCCAGCAGGGGGACGAACACTGAAGCTTTCTTT. As protein: CASRGTNTEAFF.

This clone has a count of ten or more. The V gene is TRBV6-4, the J gene TRBJ2-1; 14 nucleotides align to TRBD2. The germline V gene encodes CDR1 MRHNA and CDR2 SNTAGT. There are 15 residues in the CDR3. The J segment lost 9 bases and the V segment lost 5 bases, leaving 6 bases of the junction unmatched. CDR3 sequence reads: CASSPGTSGSGEQFF. In DNA form, the CDR3 reads TGTGCCAGCAGTCCCGGGACTAGCGGGAGTGGTGAGCAGTTCTTC.

The chain combines TRBV9 with TRBJ1-1; D perhaps matches TRBD1 (5 bases). The CDR3 is 12 residues long. CDR1 SGDLS and CDR2 YYNGEE come from the germline V gene. The V end was cut by 6 bases, the J end by 4 bases, with 10 bases between. CDR3 nucleotides: TGTGCCAGCATCAGGGTCGGCACTGAAGCTTTCTTT. Amino acids: CASIRVGTEAFF.

The rearrangement uses TRBV30 and TRBJ2-5, with 12 bases identical to TRBD2. Germline V CDR1 and CDR2: GTSNPN, SVGIG (reference sequence). Trimming at V came to 7 bases and at J to 2 bases, leaving 5 bases not matched to a gene. This CDR3 region has 14 residues. The CDR3 sequence: CAFRTSGAQETQYF. In DNA form, the CDR3 reads TGTGCCTTCCGGACTAGCGGGGCTCAAGAGACCCAGTACTTC.

The chain's CDR3 is CASSAHIGLAGVEEQFF. In DNA, the CDR3 is TGTGCCAGTAGCGCACACATCGGACTAGCGGGAGTAGAAGAGCAGTTCTTC. V gene TRBV19 combines with J gene TRBJ2-1; 13 positions agree with TRBD2. The ends lost 6 bases at V and 10 bases at J; junction bases unmatched: 15. Germline CDR1 and CDR2: LNHDA and SQIVND (reference sequence). The CDR3 is 17 amino acids.

This clone was seen once. CDR3: CASSGLVGGELFF. As DNA, the CDR3 is TGTGCCAGCAGCGGACTAGTGGGCGGGGAGCTGTTTTTT. The genes are TRBV9 and TRBJ2-2, with a tentative D call TRBD2 (6 bases). V was cut by 3 bases and J by 7 bases, with 10 bases left in between. Germline CDR1 SGDLS, CDR2 YYNGEE. The CDR3 runs to 13 residues. Filled out from reference TRBV9 and TRBJ2-2, the complete variable domain reads DSGVTQTPKHLITATGQRVTLRCSPRSGDLSVYWYQQSLDQGLQFLIQYYNGEERAKGNILERFSAQQFPDLHSELNLSSLELGDSALYFCASSGLVGGELFFGEGSRLTVL.

The CDR3 nucleotides read TGCAGTGCTCTAAAAGCGGGACCTACCTACGAGCAGTACTTC. It encodes CSALKAGPTYEQYF. The chain couples TRBV20-1 to TRBJ2-7; 7 bases are shared with TRBD2. The ends lost 5 bases at V and 2 bases at J; junction bases unmatched: 9. There are 14 residues in the CDR3. Germline values: CDR1 DFQATT, CDR2 SNEGSKA (reference sequence).

With respect to this clone: The final CDR3 position lacks the conserved phenylalanine or tryptophan, pointing to a likely read error. The rearrangement links TRBV5-1 to TRBJ1-1; D is possibly TRBD1 (5 bases). Trimming pared 9 bases from V and 5 bases from J, leaving 20 bases between. The germline CDR1 and CDR2 sequences are SGHRS and YFSETQ. The CDR3 has 14 residues. The CDR3 sequence is CANNLLQVETEAFL. CDR3 DNA: TGCGCCAACAACTTGCTACAGGTGGAGACTGAAGCTTTCCTT.

V gene TRBV20-1 combines with J gene TRBJ2-7, with a possible D match to TRBD1 (9 bases). This CDR3 contains 16 residues. Germline CDR1 reads DFQATT; CDR2 reads SNEGSKA (reference sequence). Trimming took off 0 bases at V and 4 bases at J, with 19 bases between the two ends. The CDR3 sequence is CSARDSGTGNGYEQYF. DNA for the CDR3: TGCAGTGCTAGAGATAGCGGGACAGGGAATGGTTACGAGCAGTACTTC.

This clone was recorded at least ten times. The chain joins TRBV30 to TRBJ2-1; D may be TRBD2 (5 bases). V was cut by 4 bases and J by 10 bases, with 17 bases left in between. The CDR3 contains 13 residues. The germline CDR1 and CDR2 sequences are GTSNPN and SVGIG (reference sequence). DNA for the CDR3: TGTGCCTGGACTCTCGGAGGCCGGGCGGAGCAGTTCTTC. Amino acid sequence: CAWTLGGRAEQFF.

This clone was seen only once. J is TRBJ1-5 and V is TRBV30; a possible D gene is TRBD1 (6 bases). Per germline, CDR1 GTSNPN and CDR2 SVGIG (reference sequence). V was clipped by 3 bases and J by 1 base, with 10 bases between them. The CDR3 sequence is 14 residues long. The CDR3 reads CAWRPGASNQPQHF. CDR3 nucleotide sequence: TGTGCCTGGAGGCCAGGGGCGAGCAATCAGCCCCAGCATTTT.

The chain uses TRBV18 and TRBJ1-1; D is unresolved. This CDR3 region has 13 residues. Trimming stripped 4 bases from V and 1 base from J, with 7 bases between. Germline V gene sequence: CDR1 KGHSH, CDR2 LQKENI. DNA for the CDR3: TGTGCCAGCTCACTGGGCAGGAACACTGAAGCTTTCTTT. Protein product: CASSLGRNTEAFF.

With regard to this clone: At one of its ends the junction is not consistent with the germline gene, which may arise from a read error. The chain uses TRBV6-1 and TRBJ1-3, with D unresolved. From germline, CDR1 is MNHNS and CDR2 SASEGT. CDR3 size: 15 residues. CDR3: CASRDRVGFGDTIYF. The CDR3 nucleotides read TGTGCCAGCAGGGACCGCGTTGGGTTTGGAGACACCATATATTTT.

The table lists this clone with many counts. The J gene is TRBJ1-6, the V gene TRBV6-1; D is possibly TRBD1 (5 bases). Germline CDR1 is MNHNS and CDR2 is SASEGT. The V end lost 0 bases, the J end lost 7 bases, and 10 bases lay between the germline ends. The CDR3 runs 15 residues. CDR3 in DNA: TGTGCCAGCAGTGAAGCAGGGTGGGGGAATTCACCCCTCCACTTT. Translating gives CASSEAGWGNSPLHF.